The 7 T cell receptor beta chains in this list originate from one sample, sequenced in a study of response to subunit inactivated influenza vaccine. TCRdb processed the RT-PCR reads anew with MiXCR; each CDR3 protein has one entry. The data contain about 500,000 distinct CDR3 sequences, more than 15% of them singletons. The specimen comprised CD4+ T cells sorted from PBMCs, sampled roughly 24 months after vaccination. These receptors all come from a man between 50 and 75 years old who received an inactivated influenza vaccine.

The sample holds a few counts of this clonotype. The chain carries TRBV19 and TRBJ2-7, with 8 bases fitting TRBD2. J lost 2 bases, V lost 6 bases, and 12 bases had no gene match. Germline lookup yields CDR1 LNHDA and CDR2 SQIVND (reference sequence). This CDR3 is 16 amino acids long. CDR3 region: CASRMKSGSQPYEQYF. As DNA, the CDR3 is TGTGCCAGTAGGATGAAAAGCGGGAGCCAACCCTACGAGCAGTACTTC.

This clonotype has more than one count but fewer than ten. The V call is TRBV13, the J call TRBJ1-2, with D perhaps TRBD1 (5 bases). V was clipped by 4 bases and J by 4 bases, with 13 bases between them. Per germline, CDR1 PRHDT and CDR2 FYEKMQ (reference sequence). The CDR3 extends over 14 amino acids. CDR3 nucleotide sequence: TGTGCCAGCAGCTCGCAGGGTCAGGGCTATGGCTACACCTTC. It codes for CASSSQGQGYGYTF.

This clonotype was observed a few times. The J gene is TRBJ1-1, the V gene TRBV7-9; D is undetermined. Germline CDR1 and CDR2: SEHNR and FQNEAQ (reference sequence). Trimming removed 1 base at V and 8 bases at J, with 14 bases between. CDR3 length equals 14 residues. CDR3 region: CASSLGGSGLEAFF. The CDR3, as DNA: TGTGCCAGCAGCTTAGGAGGGTCGGGGTTAGAAGCTTTCTTT.

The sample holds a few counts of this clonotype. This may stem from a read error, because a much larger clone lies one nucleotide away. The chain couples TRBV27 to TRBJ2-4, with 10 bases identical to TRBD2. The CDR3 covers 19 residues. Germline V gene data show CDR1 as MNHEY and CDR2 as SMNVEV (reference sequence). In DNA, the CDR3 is TGTGCCAGCAGTTTACTAGCGGGGGACGTTGCGGGGGCCAAAAACATGCAGTACTTC. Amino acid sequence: CASSLLAGDVAGAKNMQYF.

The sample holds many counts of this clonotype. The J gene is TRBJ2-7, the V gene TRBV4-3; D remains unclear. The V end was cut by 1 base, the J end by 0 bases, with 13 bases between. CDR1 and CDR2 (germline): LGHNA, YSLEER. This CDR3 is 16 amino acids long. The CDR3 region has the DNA TGCGCCAGCAGCCAAGGGCTTGGGTCTTACTCCTACGAGCAGTACTTC. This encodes CASSQGLGSYSYEQYF.

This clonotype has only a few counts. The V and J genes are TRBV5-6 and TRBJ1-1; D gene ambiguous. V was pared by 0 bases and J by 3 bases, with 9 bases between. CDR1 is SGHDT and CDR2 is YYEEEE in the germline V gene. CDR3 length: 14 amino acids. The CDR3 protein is CASSLGVGDTEAFF. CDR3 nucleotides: TGTGCCAGCAGCTTGGGTGTTGGCGACACTGAAGCTTTCTTT.

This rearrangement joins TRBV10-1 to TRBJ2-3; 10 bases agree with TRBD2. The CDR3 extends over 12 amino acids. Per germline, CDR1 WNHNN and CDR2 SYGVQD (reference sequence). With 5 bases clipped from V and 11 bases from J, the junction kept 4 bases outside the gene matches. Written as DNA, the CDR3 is TGCGCCAGCAGTTCTAGCGGGGGTTTGCAGTATTTT. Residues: CASSSSGGLQYF.